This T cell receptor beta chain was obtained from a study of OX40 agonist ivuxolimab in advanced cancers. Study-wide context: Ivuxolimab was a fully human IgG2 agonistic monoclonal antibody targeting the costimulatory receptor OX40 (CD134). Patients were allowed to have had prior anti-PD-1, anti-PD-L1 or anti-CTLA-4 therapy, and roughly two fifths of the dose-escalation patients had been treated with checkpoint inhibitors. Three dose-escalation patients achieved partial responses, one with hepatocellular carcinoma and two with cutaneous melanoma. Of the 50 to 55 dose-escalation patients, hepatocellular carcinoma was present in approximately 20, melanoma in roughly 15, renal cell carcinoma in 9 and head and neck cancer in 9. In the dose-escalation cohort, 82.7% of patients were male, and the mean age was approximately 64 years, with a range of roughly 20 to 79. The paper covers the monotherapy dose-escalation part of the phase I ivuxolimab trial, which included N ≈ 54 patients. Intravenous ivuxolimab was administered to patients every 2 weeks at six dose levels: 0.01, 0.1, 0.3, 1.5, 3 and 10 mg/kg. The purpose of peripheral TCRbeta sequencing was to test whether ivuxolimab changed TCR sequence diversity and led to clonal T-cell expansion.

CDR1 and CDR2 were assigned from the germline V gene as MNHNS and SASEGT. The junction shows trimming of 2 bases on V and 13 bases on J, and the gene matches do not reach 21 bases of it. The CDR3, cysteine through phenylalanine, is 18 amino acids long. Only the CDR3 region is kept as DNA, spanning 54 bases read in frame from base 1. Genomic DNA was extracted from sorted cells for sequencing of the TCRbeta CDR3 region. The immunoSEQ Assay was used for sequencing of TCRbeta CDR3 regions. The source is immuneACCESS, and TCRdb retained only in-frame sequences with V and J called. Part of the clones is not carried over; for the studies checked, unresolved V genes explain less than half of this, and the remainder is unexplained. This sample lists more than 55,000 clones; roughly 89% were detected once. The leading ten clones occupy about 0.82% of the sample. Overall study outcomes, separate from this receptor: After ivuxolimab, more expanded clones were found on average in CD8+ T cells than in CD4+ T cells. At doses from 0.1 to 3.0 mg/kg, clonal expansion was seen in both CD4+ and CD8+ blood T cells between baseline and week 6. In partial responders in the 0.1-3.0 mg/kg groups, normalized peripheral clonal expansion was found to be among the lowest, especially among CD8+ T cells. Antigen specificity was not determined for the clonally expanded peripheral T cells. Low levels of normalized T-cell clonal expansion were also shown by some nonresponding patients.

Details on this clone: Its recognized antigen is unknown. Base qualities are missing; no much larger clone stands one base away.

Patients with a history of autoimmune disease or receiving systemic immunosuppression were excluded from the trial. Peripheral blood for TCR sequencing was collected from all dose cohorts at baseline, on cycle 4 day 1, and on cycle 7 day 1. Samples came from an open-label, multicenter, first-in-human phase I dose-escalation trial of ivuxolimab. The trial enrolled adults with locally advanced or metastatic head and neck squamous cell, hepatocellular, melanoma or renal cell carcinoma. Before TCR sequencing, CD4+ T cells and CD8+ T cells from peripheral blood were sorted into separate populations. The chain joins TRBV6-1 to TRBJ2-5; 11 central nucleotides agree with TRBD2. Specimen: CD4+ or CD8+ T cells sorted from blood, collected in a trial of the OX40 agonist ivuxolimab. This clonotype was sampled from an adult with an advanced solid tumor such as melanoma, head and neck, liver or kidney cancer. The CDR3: CASSELGPKIAGGELRYF. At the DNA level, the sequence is TGTGCCAGCAGTGAATTGGGGCCTAAGATAGCGGGAGGGGAGTTGAGGTACTTC.